One sample yielded the 17 T cell receptor beta chains listed below, sequenced in a study of blood T cell repertoires in COVID-19. The table came from immunoSEQ multiplex PCR; TCRdb's copy has only in-frame clones and leaves some out. The repertoire holds 170,000 or so clones, around 86% seen once, with 0.58% in the top ten. Sequences were obtained from peripheral blood. The receptors originated from a man in his sixties with COVID-19, enrolled during active disease.

The chain has TRBV6-5 and TRBJ2-7; 7 bases are a match to TRBD1. Per the germline V gene, CDR1 is MNHEY and CDR2 is SVGAGI. The CDR3 has 15 residues. J gave up 4 bases and V 7 bases, and 13 bases lay outside the gene matches. CDR3 region: CASTEFRDSKYEQYF. In DNA form, the CDR3 reads TGTGCCAGCACCGAATTCCGGGACAGCAAGTACGAGCAGTACTTC.

The V and J genes are TRBV6-5 and TRBJ1-1; tentatively, D is TRBD1 (6 bases). This CDR3 has 13 residues. The V gene lost 11 bases and the J gene lost 0 bases, with 13 bases spanning the gap. Germline-derived CDR1 and CDR2 are MNHEY and SVGAGI. The CDR3 DNA sequence: TGTGCCTCTCATACAGGGATGAACACTGAAGCTTTCTTT. As protein: CASHTGMNTEAFF.

The V gene is TRBV2, the J gene TRBJ2-5, with unresolved D. V was cut by 7 bases and J by 5 bases, with 20 bases left in between. The CDR3 length is 15 residues. Looked up from germline, CDR1 is SNHLY and CDR2 is FYNNEI. The CDR3 bases are TGTGCCAGCACCCAGACCCGACACCCACGGGAGACCCAGTACTTC. Protein sequence: CASTQTRHPRETQYF.

This rearrangement joins TRBV6-5 to TRBJ2-5, with D unclear. Looked up from germline, CDR1 is MNHEY and CDR2 is SVGAGI. V lost 2 bases, J lost 2 bases, and 9 bases lay in between. The CDR3 runs 14 residues. In nucleotides, the CDR3 is TGTGCCAGCAGTTACGGCACCATGCAAGAGACCCAGTACTTC. As protein: CASSYGTMQETQYF.

The chain joins TRBV15 to TRBJ1-1; a possible D gene is TRBD1 (6 bases). CDR3 length equals 15 residues. CDR1 and CDR2 from the germline V gene are LNHNV and YYDKDF (reference sequence). V was shortened by 1 base and J by 5 bases, with 14 bases between the two germline ends. The CDR3 bases are TGTGCCACCAGCAGAGTCAGGACAGCGAGGACTGAAGCTTTCTTT. Its translation: CATSRVRTARTEAFF.

The chain couples TRBV7-9 to TRBJ1-1; TRBD1 agrees at 9 bases. After removal of 2 bases from V and 5 bases from J, the junction contained 6 bases not matched to a gene. The CDR3 extends over 15 amino acids. Germline V CDR1 and CDR2: SEHNR, FQNEAQ (reference sequence). In nucleotides, the CDR3 is TGTGCCAGCAGCTTAATACAGGGGGCACGGACTGAAGCTTTCTTT. Translating gives CASSLIQGARTEAFF.

The chain combines TRBV30 with TRBJ2-2, with D possibly TRBD1 on 6 matching bases. Germline CDR1 GTSNPN, CDR2 SVGIG (reference sequence). The CDR3 is 12 amino acids. The CDR3 DNA sequence: TGTGCTCAGAGGGGGATCCCCGGGGAGCTGTTTTTT. Translated, it gives CAQRGIPGELFF.

The CDR3 region is CASSQDRARGYTF. The CDR3 DNA reads TGTGCCAGCTCACAAGACAGGGCCCGCGGCTACACCTTC. This chain links TRBV18 with TRBJ1-2, with 7 bases matching TRBD1. Germline lookup yields CDR1 KGHSH and CDR2 LQKENI. Trimming cost V 4 bases and J 8 bases; bases outside gene matches: 7. The length of the CDR3 is 13 residues. The full variable domain, completed using reference TRBV18 and TRBJ1-2, is NAGVMQNPRHLVRRRGQEARLRCSPMKGHSHVYWYRQLPEEGLKFMVYLQKENIIDESGMPKERFSAEFPKEGPSILRIQQVVRGDSAAYFCASSQDRARGYTFGSGTRLTVV.

V and J are TRBV7-2 and TRBJ1-6; tentatively, D is TRBD1 (6 bases). V was clipped by 4 bases and J by 7 bases, with 14 bases between them. The length of the CDR3 is 15 residues. Germline V gene data show CDR1 as SGHTA and CDR2 as FQGNSA. The CDR3 DNA is TGTGCCAGCAGCTCCCGAACAGGGCCGAATTCACCCCTCCACTTT. It yields the protein CASSSRTGPNSPLHF. The whole variable domain, remainder taken from reference TRBV7-2 and TRBJ1-6, is GAGVSQSPSNKVTEKGKDVELRCDPISGHTALYWYRQSLGQGLEFLIYFQGNSAPDKSGLPSDRFSAERTGGSVSTLTIQRTQQEDSAVYLCASSSRTGPNSPLHFGNGTRLTVT.

This chain connects TRBV19 to TRBJ1-1, with TRBD1 matching over 10 bases. The V segment lost 4 bases and the J segment 4 bases; nucleotides outside the gene matches: 3. From germline, CDR1 is LNHDA and CDR2 SQIVND (reference sequence). The CDR3 contains 14 residues. CDR3 DNA sequence: TGTGCCAGTAGTACGACAGGGGGCCTCACTGAAGCTTTCTTT. It yields the protein CASSTTGGLTEAFF.

The chain recombines TRBV9 with TRBJ2-7; D might be TRBD1 (6 bases). The CDR3 consists of 15 residues. Germline V gene lookup returns CDR1 SGDLS and CDR2 YYNGEE. Between the trimmed V and J ends, which lost 4 bases and 0 bases, there was a span of 14 bases. CDR3 sequence reads: CASSPQTGLSYEQYF. Written as DNA, the CDR3 is TGTGCCAGCAGCCCGCAAACAGGGCTCTCCTACGAGCAGTACTTC.

This chain joins TRBV5-4 and TRBJ2-3; 9 positions match TRBD1. Unmatched junction bases numbered 11, after V lost 3 bases and J lost 6 bases. The CDR3 runs to 16 residues. Germline V gene lookup returns CDR1 SGHNT and CDR2 YYREEE (reference sequence). The CDR3 region is CASSYSGTGMGDTQYF. The CDR3 DNA is TGTGCCAGCAGCTACTCCGGGACAGGGATGGGGGATACGCAGTATTTT. Together with reference TRBV5-4 and TRBJ2-3, the CDR3 gives the full variable domain: ETGVTQSPTHLIKTRGQQVTLRCSSQSGHNTVSWYQQALGQGPQFIFQYYREEENGRGNFPPRFSGLQFPNYSSELNVNALELDDSALYLCASSYSGTGMGDTQYFGPGTRLTVL.

The chain links TRBV6-5 to TRBJ1-4, with TRBD1 identical over 7 bases. The junction had 3 bases not matched to a gene; V was cut back by 5 bases and J by 0 bases. Germline assignment: CDR1 MNHEY and CDR2 SVGAGI. CDR3 length: 15 amino acids. The CDR3 DNA is TGTGCCAGCAGTATGACAGGGTCAACTAATGAAAAACTGTTTTTT. Its translation is CASSMTGSTNEKLFF.

The genes are TRBV19 and TRBJ2-3, with 9 bases lining up with TRBD1. The germline CDR1 and CDR2 sequences are LNHDA and SQIVND (reference sequence). This CDR3 is 17 amino acids long. Trimming took 4 bases from V and 0 from J; bases not matched to a gene: 8. The CDR3 reads CASSTPFDRGSTDTQYF. CDR3 nucleotides: TGTGCCAGTAGTACCCCCTTTGACAGGGGGAGCACAGATACGCAGTATTTT.

The chain has TRBV7-2 and TRBJ1-4; TRBD1 agrees at 10 bases. CDR1 is SGHTA, CDR2 FQGNSA, per germline. J was trimmed by 6 bases and V by 5 bases; bases with no gene match: 3. CDR3 length: 14 residues. CDR3 protein: CASSHDRGHEKLFF. CDR3 DNA sequence: TGTGCCAGCAGCCACGACAGGGGGCATGAAAAACTGTTTTTT.

V usage is TRBV29-1 and J usage is TRBJ1-1; D is uncertain. Per the germline V gene, CDR1 is SQVTM and CDR2 is ANQGSEA. CDR3 length: 13 amino acids. With 5 bases removed from V and 5 bases from J, the gap between germline ends came to 15 bases. The CDR3 here is CSVCEGAWTEAFF. CDR3 bases: TGCAGCGTTTGTGAGGGAGCTTGGACTGAAGCTTTCTTT.

The chain has TRBV12-5 and TRBJ2-3, with D hard to call. The V gene's germline CDR1 is LGHNT and CDR2 FRNRAP. The CDR3 loop spans 15 amino acids. V lost 1 base and J lost 0, with 8 bases in between. DNA of the CDR3: TGTGCTAGTGGTTTGGCCCCCGGGAGCACAGATACGCAGTATTTT. Residues: CASGLAPGSTDTQYF.